The 21 T cell receptor beta chains below come from one sample, sequenced in a study of human T cells and chemical hapten exposure. The starting material, unfractionated whole blood, was used for total RNA extraction. Separate cDNA molecules received unique molecular identifiers, which the library attached to them. TCRdb re-called the reads with MiXCR, one entry per CDR3 protein. The data hold roughly 120,000 distinct CDR3 sequences, with about 8.9% observed a single time. What was sequenced was whole blood. These receptor sequences come from a human donor in good health. Some clones in this sample may be carry-over from other donors' samples.

The gene calls are TRBV3-1 and TRBJ2-7; D gene ambiguous. This CDR3 contains 12 residues. The V end was cut by 5 bases, the J end by 4 bases, with 9 bases between. Per germline, CDR1 LGHDT and CDR2 YNNKEL (reference sequence). The CDR3 loop reads CASSYLGYEQYF. DNA for the CDR3: TGTGCCAGCAGCTACCTAGGGTACGAGCAGTACTTC.

This clonotype was picked up many times. The J gene is TRBJ1-1, the V gene TRBV7-8, with D perhaps TRBD1 (5 bases). Germline V gene lookup returns CDR1 SGHVS and CDR2 FQNEAQ. Trimming shortened V by 1 base and J by 3 bases, and 18 bases separated the two germline ends. The CDR3 is 17 amino acids. The CDR3 is CASSLEGQGLVHTEAFF. CDR3 in DNA: TGTGCCAGCAGCTTAGAAGGTCAGGGTTTGGTGCACACTGAAGCTTTCTTT. Full variable domain (remainder filled in from reference TRBV7-8 and TRBJ1-1): GAGVSQSPRYKVAKRGQDVALRCDPISGHVSLFWYQQALGQGPEFLTYFQNEAQLDKSGLPSDRFFAERPEGSVSTLKIQRTQQEDSAVYLCASSLEGQGLVHTEAFFGQGTRLTVV.

At least ten counts were recorded for this clonotype. The rearrangement joins TRBV12-3 or TRBV12-4 to TRBJ2-2, with 7 bases matching TRBD1. The CDR3 runs to 15 residues. The V gene end was trimmed by 5 bases and the J gene end by 6 bases; junction bases not matched to a gene: 9. The CDR3 protein is CASSDDRAAAGELFF. The CDR3 DNA reads TGTGCCAGCAGTGACGACAGGGCGGCCGCCGGGGAGCTGTTTTTT.

This clonotype was seen many times. The V gene is TRBV5-4, the J gene TRBJ1-1; D is undetermined. Trimming stripped 3 bases from V and 4 bases from J, with 13 bases between. Per the germline V gene, CDR1 is SGHNT and CDR2 is YYREEE (reference sequence). The CDR3 has 14 amino acids. The CDR3 protein is CASSWSEGGTEAFF. CDR3 in DNA: TGTGCCAGCAGCTGGTCCGAGGGAGGCACTGAAGCTTTCTTT. The full variable domain, completed using reference TRBV5-4 and TRBJ1-1, is ETGVTQSPTHLIKTRGQQVTLRCSSQSGHNTVSWYQQALGQGPQFIFQYYREEENGRGNFPPRFSGLQFPNYSSELNVNALELDDSALYLCASSWSEGGTEAFFGQGTRLTVV.

The CDR3 DNA reads as TGTGCCATTGAGGACAGGACAGGGACTTCTGGGGCCAACGTCCTGACTTTC. It encodes CAIEDRTGTSGANVLTF. The rearrangement uses TRBV10-3 and TRBJ2-6; 8 nucleotides align to TRBD1. From germline, CDR1 is ENHRY and CDR2 SYGVKD. The CDR3 extends over 17 amino acids. Losses at the gene ends were 9 bases for V and 1 base for J; bases not matched to a gene: 11.

This clonotype was seen repeatedly, ten times or more. The CDR3 DNA sequence: TGTGCCAGTAGTATAGATAAGGGCGTAAGGCCCCAGCATTTT. Amino acids: CASSIDKGVRPQHF. V is TRBV19 and J is TRBJ1-5; the D is unclear. CDR3 length: 14 residues. Germline CDR1 and CDR2: LNHDA and SQIVND (reference sequence). Trimming took 0 bases from V and 9 from J, leaving 12 bases between them.

Ten or more counts support this clonotype. At one of its ends the junction is not consistent with the germline gene, which may arise from a read error. The chain couples TRBV13 to TRBJ2-2, with a tentative D call TRBD1 (5 bases). From germline, CDR1 is PRHDT and CDR2 FYEKMQ (reference sequence). CDR3 length: 13 amino acids. CDR3 loop: CASSLGVLRELFF. Here the CDR3 DNA reads TGTGCCAGCAGTTTAGGGGTCCTCCGGGAGCTGTTTTTT.

This clonotype has ten or more counts. For the CDR3, the DNA is TGTGCCAGCAGTGCCACAGATACGCAGTATTTT. Translated, it gives CASSATDTQYF. This rearrangement joins TRBV6-9 to TRBJ2-3; D is ambiguous. The germline V gene encodes CDR1 MNHGY and CDR2 SVAAGI. V was pared by 5 bases and J by 2 bases, with 2 bases between. This CDR3 region has 11 residues.

The table lists this clonotype with many counts. The chain recombines TRBV6-6 with TRBJ1-5; D is unresolved. CDR3 length: 11 amino acids. Trimming removed 8 bases from V and 7 bases from J, with 9 bases in between. Germline CDR1 and CDR2: MNHNY and SVGAGI (reference sequence). CDR3 DNA: TGTGCCAGCGGGGTGGAGCAGCCCCAGCATTTT. This gives the protein CASGVEQPQHF.

This clonotype was recorded at least ten times. This chain joins TRBV6-1 and TRBJ2-7; the match to TRBD2 covers 14 bases. V lost 3 bases, J lost 6 bases, and 7 bases stayed unmatched. Germline V gene sequence: CDR1 MNHNS, CDR2 SASEGT. The CDR3 contains 16 residues. The CDR3 DNA reads TGTGCCAGCAGTGAGGGGACTAGCGGGAGACCCATCGAGCAGTACTTC. Protein: CASSEGTSGRPIEQYF.

At least ten counts were recorded for this clonotype. The chain is built from TRBV29-1 and TRBJ2-1; D not resolved. CDR1 is SQVTM and CDR2 is ANQGSEA in the germline V gene. V was trimmed by 1 base and J by 10 bases, leaving 14 bases between them. The CDR3 is 13 residues long. The CDR3 reads CSVEARLGPEQFF. The DNA for the CDR3 is TGCAGCGTTGAAGCACGCCTCGGACCCGAGCAGTTCTTC.

This clonotype was observed at least ten times. This chain uses TRBV6-2 or TRBV6-3 with TRBJ1-1, with 9 positions matching TRBD1. CDR1 and CDR2 (germline): MNHEY, SVGEGT. V lost 5 bases to trimming and J lost 5 bases; unmatched junction nucleotides: 9. CDR3 size: 15 residues. CDR3 DNA: TGTGCCAGCAGTAAACCCGGGACAGGGAGTACTGAAGCTTTCTTT. It encodes CASSKPGTGSTEAFF.

This clonotype was recorded a few times. The rearrangement joins TRBV6-4 to TRBJ2-2; 11 bases are shared with TRBD2. The CDR3 length is 16 residues. Per the germline V gene, CDR1 is MRHNA and CDR2 is SNTAGT. J was trimmed by 0 bases and V by 6 bases; bases with no gene match: 3. The chain's CDR3 is CASSPLAGANTGELFF. CDR3 DNA: TGTGCCAGCAGCCCACTAGCGGGGGCGAACACCGGGGAGCTGTTTTTT.

The chain combines TRBV20-1 with TRBJ1-6; weak D call: TRBD1 (5 bases). CDR1 DFQATT and CDR2 SNEGSKA come from the germline V gene (reference sequence). The CDR3 length is 14 residues. Trimming took off 5 bases at V and 7 bases at J, with 15 bases between the two ends. In DNA, the CDR3 is TGCAGTGCTGCCGGGACCCTGGGGAATTCACCCCTCCACTTT. This sequence encodes CSAAGTLGNSPLHF.

The table lists this clonotype with a few counts. The chain employs TRBV6-1 and TRBJ1-1; 7 bases align to TRBD1. The CDR3 has 16 residues. Germline CDR1 reads MNHNS; CDR2 reads SASEGT. Trimming at V came to 4 bases and at J to 1 base, leaving 9 bases not matched to a gene. CDR3 in DNA: TGTGCCAGCAGTGTAGAAGGGGGCCCCAGGAACACTGAAGCTTTCTTT. Its translation is CASSVEGGPRNTEAFF.

This clonotype came up a few times. The CDR3: CASSQEGTGGPLYGYTF. CDR3 nucleotides: TGTGCCAGCAGCCAAGAGGGGACAGGGGGTCCCCTCTATGGCTACACCTTC. The chain links TRBV3-1 to TRBJ1-2, with TRBD1 matching 11 bases. In germline, CDR1 is LGHDT, CDR2 YNNKEL (reference sequence). The V segment lost 0 bases and the J segment 4 bases; nucleotides outside the gene matches: 7. CDR3 length: 17 amino acids.

This clonotype occurred a few times. The chain has TRBV4-3 and TRBJ1-2, with a weak D call TRBD1 (6 bases). V gave up 1 base and J gave up 4 bases, with 13 bases separating them. The CDR3 is made up of 15 amino acids. Germline CDR1 and CDR2: LGHNA and YSLEER. The CDR3: CASSQVQGLLYGYTF. As DNA, the CDR3 is TGCGCCAGCAGCCAAGTCCAGGGGCTACTCTATGGCTACACCTTC.

This clonotype has a count of ten or more. The chain has TRBV5-1 and TRBJ1-2; a possible D gene is TRBD1 (5 bases). V gave up 4 bases and J gave up 4 bases, with 20 bases separating them. Germline V gene lookup returns CDR1 SGHRS and CDR2 YFSETQ. The CDR3 runs 16 residues. The CDR3 DNA sequence: TGCGCCAGCAGCCCGGGCGGGACCCAGGGAGGCTATGGCTACACCTTC. Its translation: CASSPGGTQGGYGYTF.

This clonotype was observed a few times. The V and J genes are TRBV11-1 and TRBJ1-1, with D unresolved. The V end was cut by 1 base, the J end by 1 base, with 10 bases between. This CDR3 contains 15 residues. Germline CDR1 reads SGHAT; CDR2 reads FQDESV (reference sequence). The CDR3 protein is CASSLDPSGNTEAFF. In DNA form, the CDR3 reads TGTGCCAGCAGCTTAGATCCCTCTGGGAACACTGAAGCTTTCTTT.

This clonotype was seen many times. The chain uses TRBV18 and TRBJ1-2, with D unclear. Trimming took 2 bases from V and 6 from J, leaving 22 bases between them. The CDR3 extends over 17 amino acids. CDR1 KGHSH and CDR2 LQKENI come from the germline V gene. The CDR3 region has the DNA TGTGCCAGCTCACCAAATACCGGGCCCGGCGGTTATGATGGCTACACCTTC. As protein: CASSPNTGPGGYDGYTF.

The rearrangement uses TRBV4-3 and TRBJ2-1; unclear D gene. The CDR3 consists of 14 residues. V gave up 0 bases and J gave up 3 bases, with 6 bases separating them. Germline-derived CDR1 and CDR2 are LGHNA and YSLEER. The CDR3 sequence is CASSQEVNYNEQFF. For the CDR3, the DNA is TGCGCCAGCAGCCAAGAGGTAAACTACAATGAGCAGTTCTTC.